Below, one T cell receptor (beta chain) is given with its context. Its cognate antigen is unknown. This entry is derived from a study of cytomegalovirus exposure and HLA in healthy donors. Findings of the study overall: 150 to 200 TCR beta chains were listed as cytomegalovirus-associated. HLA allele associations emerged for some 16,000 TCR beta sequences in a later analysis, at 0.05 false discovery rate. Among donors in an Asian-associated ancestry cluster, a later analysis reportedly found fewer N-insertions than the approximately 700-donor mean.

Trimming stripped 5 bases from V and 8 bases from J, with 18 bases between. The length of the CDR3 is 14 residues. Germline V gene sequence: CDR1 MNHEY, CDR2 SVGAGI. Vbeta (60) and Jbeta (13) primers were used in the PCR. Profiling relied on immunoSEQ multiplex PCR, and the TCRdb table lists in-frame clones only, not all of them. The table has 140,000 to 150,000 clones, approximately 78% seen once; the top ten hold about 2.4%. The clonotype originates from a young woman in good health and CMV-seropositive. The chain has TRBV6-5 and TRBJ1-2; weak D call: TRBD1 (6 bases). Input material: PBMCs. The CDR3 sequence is CASSPEGGRGGYTF. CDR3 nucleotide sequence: TGTGCCAGCAGTCCCGAGGGGGGGCGAGGGGGCTACACCTTC.